This TCR beta chain was sequenced in a study of OX40 agonist ivuxolimab in advanced cancers. The CDR3 sequence is 14 residues long. V shed 7 bases and J shed 2 bases, with 12 bases lying between them. CDR1 is MNHEY and CDR2 is SVGAGI in the germline V gene. This clone was observed once. Its matching antigen is unknown. Whole-study findings and limits: In the 0.1 to 3.0 mg/kg range, CD4+ and CD8+ blood T cells had expanded clonally by week 6. Those patients achieving a partial response at 0.1-3.0 mg/kg showed among the lowest clonal expansion.

Generated by immunoSEQ multiplex PCR, the TCRdb table keeps only in-frame clones and is missing some. There are 90,000 to 150,000 clones in the sample; 80% to 90% occur only once, and under 0.7% lies in the top ten. The TCR originated in an adult with an advanced solid tumor such as melanoma, head and neck, liver or kidney cancer. The V gene is TRBV6-5, the J gene TRBJ1-5; D ambiguous. The source was CD4+ or CD8+ T cells sorted from blood, collected in a trial of the OX40 agonist ivuxolimab. The CDR3 region has the DNA TGTGCCAGCACTGAATCAGGACGCAATCAGCCCCAGCATTTT. This encodes CASTESGRNQPQHF.